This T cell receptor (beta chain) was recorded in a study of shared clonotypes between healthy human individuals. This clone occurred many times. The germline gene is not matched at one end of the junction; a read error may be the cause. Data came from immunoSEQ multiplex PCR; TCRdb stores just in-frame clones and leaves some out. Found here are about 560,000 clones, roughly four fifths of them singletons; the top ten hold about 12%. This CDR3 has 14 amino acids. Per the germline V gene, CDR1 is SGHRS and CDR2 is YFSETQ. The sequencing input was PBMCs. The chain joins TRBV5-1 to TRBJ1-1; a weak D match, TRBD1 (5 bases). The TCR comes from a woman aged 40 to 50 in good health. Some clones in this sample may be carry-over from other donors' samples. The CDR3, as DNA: TGTGCCAGCAGCCCTCGAGGGGCTTGGACTGAAGCTTTCTTT. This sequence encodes CASSPRGAWTEAFF.